This T cell receptor beta chain was documented in a study of regulatory T cells in long-lasting Graves disease. Study-wide results and limits: Persistent Graves' disease cases displayed lower TCR diversity than newly diagnosed ones.

The time point is: newly diagnosed GD, antithyroid drugs for less than 3 months. The TCR library was made from RNA extracted from PBMCs. To make TCR beta libraries, researchers used iRepertoire HTBI primers and Arm-PCR of CDR3 regions. One entry per CDR3 protein results from TCRdb running MiXCR on the multiplex PCR reads. The repertoire has roughly 520,000 distinct CDR3 sequences, around 11% of them found once; the top ten carry about 8.9%. In this sample, this clonotype turned up many times. Its specificity is not known. These sequences were also reported in another study, on T cells in Graves' hyperthyroidism and ophthalmopathy.

The sequencing used peripheral blood mononuclear cells (PBMCs), collected at new diagnosis, from a patient treated with antithyroid drugs. The TCR comes from a woman aged 25-40 years with Graves disease.

Here the CDR3 DNA reads TGTGCCACCCGCTCCCCCCACACCGGGGAGCTGTTTTTT. Translation gives CATRSPHTGELFF. V and J are TRBV12-3 or TRBV12-4 and TRBJ2-2, with D unclear. V was clipped by 10 bases and J by 3 bases, with 12 bases between them. This CDR3 has 13 residues.